The sequence of this TCR beta chain was determined in a study of shared clonotypes between healthy human individuals. Findings and limits, study-wide: Incomplete sequencing of sorted subsets was indicated by rarefaction despite large depth.

In regard to this clone: Its target is not known.

In the original processing: Filtering was not the same, since immunoSEQ gave junction-only sequences without quality scores. TCRdb keeps only in-frame clones here, not all; method: immunoSEQ multiplex PCR. V, J and clone size were drawn from that table, and D and trimming were deduced from the DNA. The sample lists some 2,500,000 clones; 85% to 95% were seen once. The germline V gene encodes CDR1 SGHTA and CDR2 FQGTGA. The CDR3 has 15 residues. Losses at the gene ends were 5 bases for V and 7 bases for J; bases not matched to a gene: 6. The origin of this receptor is a man between 18 and 35 years old in good health. Some clones in this sample may be carry-over from other donors' samples. The chain uses TRBV7-3 and TRBJ2-2; 11 positions match TRBD2. Source material: naive CD4+ T cells from PBMCs. Subset in this sample: CD45RA+ positively selected. The CDR3 loop is CASSRDGTSGGELFF. For the CDR3, the DNA is TGTGCCAGCAGCAGAGACGGGACTAGCGGCGGGGAGCTGTTTTTT.